This paragraph reports one T cell receptor (beta chain). This clonotype was found a few times. Its antigen remains unidentified. Base-call qualities are not available, and no considerably larger clone is one nucleotide away. The CDR3, cysteine through phenylalanine, is 14 amino acids long. Only the CDR3 portion is preserved as DNA: 42 bases, with reading frame beginning at the first base. V was cut back by 3 bases and J by 5 bases, leaving a gap of 13 bases between them. In the germline V gene (reference sequence), CDR1 corresponds to LNHDA and CDR2 to SQIVND. The data derive from a study of T cells in Graves' hyperthyroidism and ophthalmopathy (dated by TCRdb to the late 2010s). Background for the entire study: Peripheral blood samples were taken at initial diagnosis, before any treatment was given. To identify distinguishing TCR V-J signatures, a discovery cohort of some 100 patients was used, comprising 43 with Graves' ophthalmopathy and some 60 with stable Graves' hyperthyroidism. An independent validation cohort of fewer than 20 hyperthyroidism patients and about 16 patients who later progressed to ophthalmopathy tested prospective prediction of ophthalmopathy. The 85 to 100 discovery patients were divided at random into training and test sets in a 7:3 ratio. In six Graves' hyperthyroidism patients, the study also compared T-cell repertoires from thyroid tissue with T-cell repertoires from blood. After blood sampling, hyperthyroidism patients were treated with methimazole at a starting dose of 30 mg daily, and ophthalmopathy patients were treated with high-dose intravenous methylprednisolone. The paper reports TCR Vbeta CDR3 sequencing of approximately 130 peripheral blood samples: approximately 43 ophthalmopathy, over 70 hyperthyroidism and roughly 17 progressor patients.

Study-wide findings and limitations: No statistical method was used to set the sample size in advance, and investigators knew the group allocation. A 13 V-J signature model separated ophthalmopathy from stable hyperthyroidism, with around 91% sensitivity and about 81% specificity in cross-validation and 80%/75% in testing. In validation, the model predicted progression to ophthalmopathy a median of about 5.9 months before onset, with about 67% sensitivity and roughly 77% specificity. Blood samples also contained most of the expanded thyroid clonotypes (frequency above 0.001), which suggests that blood repertoires may reflect thyroid immune responses.

Hyperthyroidism patients were newly diagnosed, with disease duration under 2 months, and aged 18 to 65 years. Patients with uncontrolled infections, other autoimmune diseases, pregnancy or lactation were excluded. Diagnoses relied on clinical symptoms, serum thyroxine and TRAb, thyroid ultrasound and orbital computed tomography. Blood from progressor patients was collected at the time of first diagnosis with hyperthyroidism, before any ophthalmopathy symptoms had appeared. PBMCs were separated from roughly 9.3 ml of fresh peripheral blood using Ficoll-Paque density gradient centrifugation. Progressor patients were first diagnosed with Graves' hyperthyroidism and then developed ophthalmopathy during follow-up. Trizol reagent was used to extract total RNA, and RNA quality was then checked on an Agilent 2100 Bioanalyzer. TCR beta CDR3 regions were amplified from RNA transcripts. A first-round RT-PCR of the TCR CDR3 used the HTBI primer set with the Qiagen OneStep RT-PCR kit. Libraries were constructed in a second round of multiplex PCR, after which size selection and purification were carried out. Paired-end sequencing of the libraries was performed with 100 bp reads on an Illumina HiSeq2000. In the authors' own workflow: Raw data were processed with SOAPnuke, discarding reads with adapters, uncalled bases, mean Phred below 15, or no exact constant-primer or identifier match. COPE v1.2.5 was used to merge high-quality paired reads, and clonotypes were defined as unique nucleotide sequences. Clonotypes were aligned to IMGT TRBV, TRBD and TRBJ reference segments using MiTCR v1.1. Analysis was restricted to V-J combinations with a frequency above 0.0001, which covered about 99% of repertoires. A TCS score was defined as the ratio of F50 (clonal expansion) to E x V (chaos), with BLOSUM62-based TCRdist applied between CDR3 peptides within each V-J. Welch's t-statistics and random forest reduced 514 V-J features to around 14, which were used in a naive Bayes classifier (R e1071). TCRdb handled the public reads itself, with Q25 trimming in fastp and clone calling in MiXCR, and kept productive beta chains. Each CDR3 protein appears once, grouped with its most common genes and DNA. The V and J calls were not made by the authors but by TCRdb's processing. The sample table contains hundreds of thousands of distinct CDR3 sequences; only one count was recorded for 11% to 15% of them. In total, the top ten clones hold around 5.4% of the sample.

Sequencing was performed on blood. This receptor was obtained from a woman aged 25 to 45 with Graves' hyperthyroidism that later progressed to Graves' ophthalmopathy. The chain is encoded by TRBV19 joined to TRBJ1-2; the D region possibly corresponds to TRBD1 (5 bases align). The base sequence is TGTGCCAGTAGTATCGGAGGGGCACTATATGGCTACACCTTC. Protein translation: CASSIGGALYGYTF.